The following is a T cell receptor (beta chain) sequence with its context. The target antigen is unknown. Treatment in this sample: oral pan-JAK inhibitor, 5-10 mg twice daily. Alopecia areata patients provided lesional scalp punch biopsies and peripheral blood, both collected for the study. Separation by sorting yielded CD4+ and CD8+ T cells from PBMCs. The data were taken from a study of CD8+ T cells in alopecia areata. Overall study findings and caveats: It was observed that many expanded lesional clones persisted in scalp and blood during tofacitinib.

RNA was isolated and reverse transcribed to cDNA, the sequencing template. TCRdb's copy holds only in-frame clones and misses some; the assay was immunoSEQ multiplex PCR. The sample shows roughly 100,000 clones, just over 85% of them seen only once. The TCR was taken from a human donor with alopecia areata. The material was CD8+ T cells sorted from blood, obtained between weeks 30 and 35, from a patient treated with tofacitinib.

This chain's CDR3 is CASSFGGVTYEQYF. For the CDR3, the DNA is TGTGCCAGCAGCTTTGGGGGGGTGACCTACGAGCAGTACTTC. The chain carries TRBV11-2 and TRBJ2-7, with 7 bases fitting TRBD2. CDR3 size: 14 residues. The J segment lost 2 bases and the V segment lost 3 bases, leaving 4 bases of the junction unmatched. Germline V gene sequence: CDR1 SGHAT, CDR2 FQNNGV. The full variable domain, with the rest looked up from reference TRBV11-2 and TRBJ2-7, is EAGVAQSPRYKIIEKRQSVAFWCNPISGHATLYWYQQILGQGPKLLIQFQNNGVVDDSQLPKDRFSAERLKGVDSTLKIQPAKLEDSAVYLCASSFGGVTYEQYFGPGTRLTVT.